This is a list of T cell receptor beta chains from one sample in a study of radiotherapy plus CTLA-4 blockade in lung cancer. Libraries were prepared by immunoSEQ multiplex PCR; TCRdb keeps only in-frame clonotypes and omits some of them. The sample comprises about 110,000 clones, about 85% of which are singletons, and 2% to 2.5% rests with the top ten. The starting material was peripheral blood, obtained from a patient treated with radiotherapy plus ipilimumab. Receptors originate from a human donor with non-small cell lung cancer that progressed on radiotherapy plus ipilimumab. Some clones in this sample may be carry-over from other donors' samples. CDR3s leave out the opening cysteine and the closing phenylalanine or tryptophan. The D gene is left open where the match is weak. Clone size is not always given. Where it is, it says once, few, many or a class for expanded clones.

clone_size d_call j_call v_call cdr3_aa
. TRBD1 TRBJ1-5 TRBV4-3 ASSQDATGGPPQH
. TRBD2 TRBJ2-3 TRBV19 ASSMSGATDTQY
. TRBD2 TRBJ2-1 TRBV27 ASSPLAGGPHEQF
. TRBD1 TRBJ2-2 TRBV18 ASSTTGQAELF
. . TRBJ2-3 TRBV4-3 ASSQIRGADTQY
. . TRBJ2-7 TRBV4-2 ASSQAGAEYEQY
. . TRBJ1-1 TRBV19 ASRDKVTEAF
. . TRBJ1-4 TRBV5-6 ASSLGLFRGTNEKLF
. . TRBJ2-7 TRBV4-3 ASSQDFGHLEQY
. . TRBJ1-2 TRBV28 ASSSDPQEGYGYT
. . TRBJ1-5 TRBV27 ASNPSGGNQPQH
. . TRBJ2-3 TRBV5-1 ASSNGTLTDTQY
. . TRBJ2-3 TRBV18 ASSPPRGGRY
. . TRBJ1-3 TRBV6-5 ASSYSRAGPGNTIY
. . TRBJ1-4 TRBV2 ASSGETGVHEKLF
. . TRBJ2-7 TRBV6-1 ASTRTALGGYEQY
. . TRBJ1-2 TRBV5-4 ASSLPAEYGYT
. . TRBJ1-5 TRBV6-5 ASSYGRGLNQPQH
. TRBD1 TRBJ2-7 TRBV4-1 ASSQGGTGPTYEQY
once TRBD1 TRBJ2-7 TRBV28 ASSSRTGSYEQY
. . TRBJ2-1 TRBV7-3 ASSLSGDYNEQF
once . TRBJ2-5 TRBV5-1 ASSEGSVETQY
. . TRBJ2-5 TRBV18 ASSPLGREETQY
. . TRBJ2-1 TRBV4-3 ASSQDGRGQSYNEQF
. . TRBJ1-5 TRBV28 ASSLPKLQPQH
. TRBD1 TRBJ1-1 TRBV2 ASSRDRYSGEAF
once . TRBJ2-1 TRBV5-1 ASSLVQINEQF
once TRBD2 TRBJ2-1 TRBV19 ASSSLAGGSYNEQF